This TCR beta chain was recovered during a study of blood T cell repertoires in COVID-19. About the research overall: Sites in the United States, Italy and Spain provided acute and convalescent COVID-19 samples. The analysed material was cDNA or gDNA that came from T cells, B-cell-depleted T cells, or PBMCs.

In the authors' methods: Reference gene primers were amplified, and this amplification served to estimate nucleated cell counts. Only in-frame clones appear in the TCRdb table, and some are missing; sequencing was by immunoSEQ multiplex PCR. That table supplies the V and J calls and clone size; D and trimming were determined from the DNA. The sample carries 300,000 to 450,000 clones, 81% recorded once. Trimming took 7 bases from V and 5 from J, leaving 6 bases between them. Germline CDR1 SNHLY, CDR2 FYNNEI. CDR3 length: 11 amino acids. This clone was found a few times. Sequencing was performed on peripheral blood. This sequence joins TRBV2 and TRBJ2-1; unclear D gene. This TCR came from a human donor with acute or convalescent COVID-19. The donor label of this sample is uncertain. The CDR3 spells CASMRNNEQFF. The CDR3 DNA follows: TGTGCCAGCATGCGGAACAATGAGCAGTTCTTC.